This T cell receptor beta chain was sequenced during a study of cytomegalovirus exposure and HLA in healthy donors. Produced via immunoSEQ multiplex PCR; TCRdb's table is partial and in-frame only. The top ten hold over 9% of the sample, which has about 160,000 clones, about 90% seen once. CDR3 length: 16 amino acids. V was clipped by 3 bases and J by 7 bases; unmatched bases: 12. Per the germline V gene, CDR1 is SGHDN and CDR2 is FVKESK. The clonotype comes from a woman aged 18 to 35 in good health and CMV-seropositive. Sequencing input: PBMCs. The chain combines TRBV14 with TRBJ2-7, with TRBD1 matching 10 bases. This CDR3 is CASSHHVGTGVGEQYF. For the CDR3, the DNA is TGTGCCAGCAGCCACCATGTGGGGACAGGGGTAGGTGAGCAGTACTTC.